Shown below are 20 T cell receptor beta chains from a single sample sequenced in a study of response to subunit inactivated influenza vaccine. TCRdb independently ran MiXCR on the RT-PCR reads; one entry per CDR3 protein. Of 250,000 to 350,000 distinct CDR3 sequences listed, 20% to 25% are singletons. The starting material was PBMCs from blood, obtained less than 22 months after vaccination. These receptors came from a man aged 45-69 years who received an inactivated influenza vaccine.

This clonotype was picked up a small number of times. The chain employs TRBV6-2 or TRBV6-3 and TRBJ2-7; D might be TRBD2 (5 bases). This CDR3 has 13 amino acids. Trimming removed 8 bases from V and 1 base from J, with 12 bases in between. The germline V gene encodes CDR1 MNHEY and CDR2 SVGEGT. This CDR3 reads CASRPGISYEQYF. DNA for the CDR3: TGTGCCAGCCGTCCCGGGATATCCTACGAGCAGTACTTC.

Turning to this clonotype: Compared with germline, one end of the junction differs, possibly owing to a read error. The rearrangement links TRBV29-1 to TRBJ2-7; 8 bases map to TRBD1. There are 14 residues in the CDR3. Germline lookup yields CDR1 SQVTM and CDR2 ANQGSEA. The CDR3 nucleotides are TGCAGCGTAGAAGACAGGGGTCTAACCTACGAGCAGTACTTC. It is translated as CSVEDRGLTYEQYF.

The genes are TRBV29-1 and TRBJ2-2; D is perhaps TRBD1 (5 bases). From germline, CDR1 is SQVTM and CDR2 ANQGSEA. V lost 7 bases to trimming and J lost 1 base, with 7 bases between them. The CDR3 length is 12 residues. CDR3 sequence: CSAGQNTGELFF. CDR3 bases: TGCAGCGCAGGACAGAACACCGGGGAGCTGTTTTTT.

The chain recombines TRBV20-1 with TRBJ2-7, with D unresolved. This CDR3 is built from 16 residues. The V and J ends lost 0 bases and 4 bases respectively, with 19 bases between them. Germline-derived CDR1 and CDR2 are DFQATT and SNEGSKA (reference sequence). The CDR3 bases are TGCAGTGCTAGAGATCTGGACGGAGTGGTTCCGTACGAGCAGTACTTC. Residues: CSARDLDGVVPYEQYF.

This clonotype turned up a few times. The gene calls are TRBV5-1 and TRBJ1-1; D may be TRBD1 (5 bases). V was trimmed by 7 bases and J by 6 bases, leaving 13 bases between them. The CDR3 contains 12 residues. Per the germline V gene, CDR1 is SGHRS and CDR2 is YFSETQ. CDR3 DNA: TGCGCCAGCGGTCGCGGGGCACCTGAAGCTTTCTTT. Protein sequence: CASGRGAPEAFF.

The chain has TRBV18 and TRBJ2-1; TRBD2 matches at 8 bases. The CDR3 runs to 15 residues. V was clipped by 3 bases and J by 4 bases; unmatched bases: 5. Germline V gene sequence: CDR1 KGHSH, CDR2 LQKENI. In DNA, the CDR3 is TGTGCCAGCTCACCTTCGGGAGGGGAGTACAATGAGCAGTTCTTC. Translated, it gives CASSPSGGEYNEQFF.

The rearrangement links TRBV28 to TRBJ2-5; 14 nucleotides match TRBD2. The CDR3 has 16 residues. The trim removed 3 bases at V and 3 bases at J, leaving 3 bases unmatched. Germline V gene data show CDR1 as MDHEN and CDR2 as SYDVKM. CDR3 sequence: CASSLGTSGSKETQYF. Written as DNA, the CDR3 is TGTGCCAGCAGTTTGGGGACTAGCGGGAGTAAAGAGACCCAGTACTTC.

The genes are TRBV20-1 and TRBJ1-5; D unclear. The V gene's germline CDR1 is DFQATT and CDR2 SNEGSKA (reference sequence). The CDR3 sequence is 19 residues long. V lost 1 base, J lost 0 bases, and 22 bases lay in between. The CDR3 bases are TGCAGTGCTAGAGCCGCCGGGCCAGCTCAATCTTATAGCAATCAGCCCCAGCATTTT. Translation: CSARAAGPAQSYSNQPQHF.

This clonotype was seen a handful of times. The chain recombines TRBV7-6 with TRBJ2-5; 9 positions match TRBD1. CDR3 length equals 15 residues. The V gene's germline CDR1 is SGHVS and CDR2 FNYEAQ. Trimming removed 5 bases from V and 3 bases from J; junction bases left unmatched: 7. This CDR3 is CASSAYRDREETQYF. DNA of the CDR3: TGTGCCAGCAGCGCGTACCGGGACAGGGAAGAGACCCAGTACTTC.

There are a few counts of this clonotype. The chain couples TRBV20-1 to TRBJ2-1, with D unclear. CDR1 and CDR2 (germline): DFQATT, SNEGSKA (reference sequence). CDR3 length: 16 amino acids. The germline V and J ends were trimmed by 0 bases and 0 bases, with 12 bases remaining between them. The DNA of the CDR3 is TGCAGTGCTAGAGAGGAGCTGGTCACCTCCTACAATGAGCAGTTCTTC. Its protein is CSAREELVTSYNEQFF.

This clonotype was seen a handful of times. This chain uses TRBV7-6 with TRBJ2-7; D not certain. V was trimmed by 3 bases and J by 3 bases, leaving 0 bases between them. Germline CDR1 SGHVS, CDR2 FNYEAQ. This CDR3 is 10 amino acids long. CDR3 DNA sequence: TGTGCCAGCAGCTTCTACGAGCAGTACTTC. Residues: CASSFYEQYF. Filled out from reference TRBV7-6 and TRBJ2-7, the complete variable domain reads GAGVSQSPRYKVTKRGQDVALRCDPISGHVSLYWYRQALGQGPEFLTYFNYEAQQDKSGLPNDRFSAERPEGSISTLTIQRTEQRDSAMYRCASSFYEQYFGPGTRLTVT.

V usage is TRBV18 and J usage is TRBJ1-1; no definite D call. This CDR3 is built from 12 residues. Trimming cost V 5 bases and J 10 bases, with 14 bases left between them. Germline-derived CDR1 and CDR2 are KGHSH and LQKENI. The CDR3 DNA is TGTGCCAGCTCAGGGGAGAAAGCTATAGCTTTCTTT. Translated, it gives CASSGEKAIAFF.

This chain joins TRBV6-5 and TRBJ1-3; no definite D call. Germline V gene data show CDR1 as MNHEY and CDR2 as SVGAGI. The CDR3 is 14 amino acids. V was cut by 2 bases and J by 2 bases, with 7 bases left in between. CDR3 region: CASSYSMTGNTIYF. As DNA, the CDR3 is TGTGCCAGCAGTTACAGCATGACTGGAAACACCATATATTTT.

The chain links TRBV7-9 to TRBJ1-1; D possibly corresponds to TRBD1 (5 bases). The germline CDR1 and CDR2 sequences are SEHNR and FQNEAQ (reference sequence). Trimming shortened V by 6 bases and J by 4 bases, and 12 bases separated the two germline ends. The CDR3 is 13 amino acids. The CDR3 DNA is TGTGCCAGCAGGGGGGTCAGTAGCACTGAAGCTTTCTTT. It specifies CASRGVSSTEAFF. Variable domain in full (rest from reference TRBV7-9 and TRBJ1-1): DTGVSQNPRHKITKRGQNVTFRCDPISEHNRLYWYRQTLGQGPEFLTYFQNEAQLEKSRLLSDRFSAERPKGSFSTLEIQRTEQGDSAMYLCASRGVSSTEAFFGQGTRLTVV.

In this sample, this clonotype turned up a few times. The chain joins TRBV9 to TRBJ2-2, with D possibly being TRBD1 or TRBD2 (6 bases each). This CDR3 comprises 16 residues. Germline V gene data show CDR1 as SGDLS and CDR2 as YYNGEE. With 0 bases removed from V and 5 bases from J, the gap between germline ends came to 14 bases. CDR3 sequence reads: CASSVGPGGETGELFF. CDR3 nucleotide sequence: TGTGCCAGCAGCGTAGGGCCCGGGGGCGAGACCGGGGAGCTGTTTTTT.

V and J are TRBV20-1 and TRBJ2-5, with D perhaps TRBD2 (5 bases). V shed 1 base and J shed 3 bases, with 9 bases lying between them. Germline V gene lookup returns CDR1 DFQATT and CDR2 SNEGSKA (reference sequence). The CDR3 has 13 residues. CDR3 DNA sequence: TGCAGTGCTAGAGGGACTCGCGAAGAGACCCAGTACTTC. It translates to CSARGTREETQYF.

This clonotype came up a few times. The chain uses TRBV9 and TRBJ1-2; no clear D. Germline assignment: CDR1 SGDLS and CDR2 YYNGEE. V gave up 1 base and J gave up 0 bases, with 7 bases separating them. CDR3 length: 14 amino acids. CDR3 sequence: CASSVTRANYGYTF. The CDR3 DNA follows: TGTGCCAGCAGCGTAACTAGGGCTAACTATGGCTACACCTTC.

The chain couples TRBV7-2 to TRBJ2-1; 9 bases agree with TRBD2. The CDR3 consists of 18 residues. Germline-derived CDR1 and CDR2 are SGHTA and FQGNSA. With V trimmed by 1 base and J by 0 bases, 7 bases remained unmatched. CDR3 sequence reads: CASSLGLAGWSSYNEQFF. In DNA form, the CDR3 reads TGTGCCAGCAGCTTAGGGCTAGCGGGATGGAGCTCCTACAATGAGCAGTTCTTC.

This clonotype has a count of ten or more. This sequence joins TRBV10-3 and TRBJ1-6; D unresolved. Between the trimmed V and J ends, which lost 5 bases and 3 bases, there was a span of 8 bases. The V gene's germline CDR1 is ENHRY and CDR2 SYGVKD. The CDR3 has 14 amino acids. CDR3 DNA: TGTGCCATCAGTTCAGACAACTATAATTCACCCCTCCACTTT. Its translation is CAISSDNYNSPLHF.

CDR3: CASSTGTPGGQPQHF. The CDR3 coding sequence is TGTGCCAGCAGCACCGGGACTCCGGGGGGTCAGCCCCAGCATTTT. V gene TRBV7-2 combines with J gene TRBJ1-5; D might be TRBD1 (5 bases). V was shortened by 5 bases and J by 6 bases, with 17 bases between the two germline ends. This CDR3 is 15 amino acids long. CDR1 is SGHTA and CDR2 is FQGNSA in the germline V gene.